This TCR beta chain was recovered during a study of OX40 agonist ivuxolimab in advanced cancers. In the study overall: Ivuxolimab, an agonistic anti-OX40 (CD134) antibody, was given to patients.

The ends lost 2 bases at V and 6 bases at J; junction bases unmatched: 9. The germline V gene has CDR1 SGHDT and CDR2 YYEEEE. This CDR3 region has 16 residues. Generated by immunoSEQ multiplex PCR, the TCRdb table keeps only in-frame clones and is missing some. This sample carries tens of thousands of clones, about 90% of them seen once, and the ten largest clones take approximately 2%. The sequencing here drew on CD4+ or CD8+ T cells sorted from blood, taken in a trial of the OX40 agonist ivuxolimab. The TCR was taken from an adult with an advanced solid tumor such as melanoma, head and neck, liver or kidney cancer. The rearrangement uses TRBV5-6 and TRBJ2-3; TRBD2 aligns across 10 bases. The CDR3 DNA sequence: TGTGCCAGCAGCTTTGGTTCAGCGGGGGGGATGGATACGCAGTATTTT. Translation gives CASSFGSAGGMDTQYF.